This entry lists 21 T cell receptor beta chains sequenced from one sample in a study of spatial heterogeneity in lung cancer. TCRdb re-derived calls from the 5' RACE reads in MiXCR, one entry per CDR3 protein. Seen here are about 22,000 distinct CDR3 sequences, over 4.5% observed once, and the top ten hold approximately 30%. Time point here: sample taken at primary tumor resection. Sequencing was performed on PBMCs, taken at surgery. Receptors originate from a male donor with early-stage non-small cell lung cancer.

This clonotype was seen many times. The V and J genes are TRBV5-1 and TRBJ1-2; no clear D gene. The CDR3 has 14 residues. V was trimmed by 0 bases and J by 4 bases, leaving 10 bases between them. The germline V gene encodes CDR1 SGHRS and CDR2 YFSETQ. CDR3 DNA sequence: TGCGCCAGCAGCTTGGTATCAGGCGGCTATGGCTACACCTTC. This sequence encodes CASSLVSGGYGYTF.

The chain recombines TRBV12-3 or TRBV12-4 with TRBJ1-4, with D possibly TRBD1 on 5 matching bases. The CDR3 sequence is 15 residues long. Trimming took off 5 bases at V and 6 bases at J, with 16 bases between the two ends. CDR3 region: CASSLTRGRHEKLFF. DNA for the CDR3: TGTGCCAGCAGTCTCACGCGGGGGAGGCATGAAAAACTGTTTTTT.

This clonotype was detected many times. This chain connects TRBV3-1 to TRBJ1-5; no definite D call. The CDR3 totals 14 residues. CDR1 LGHDT and CDR2 YNNKEL come from the germline V gene (reference sequence). The V and J ends lost 3 bases and 4 bases respectively, with 10 bases between them. The CDR3 sequence: CASSQAQWNQPQHF. Written as DNA, the CDR3 is TGTGCCAGCAGCCAGGCTCAGTGGAATCAGCCCCAGCATTTT. The full variable domain, rest sourced from reference TRBV3-1 and TRBJ1-5, is DTAVSQTPKYLVTQMGNDKSIKCEQNLGHDTMYWYKQDSKKFLKIMFSYNNKELIINETVPNRFSPKSPDKAHLNLHINSLELGDSAVYFCASSQAQWNQPQHFGDGTRLSIL.

This clonotype was picked up a small number of times. The chain combines TRBV5-6 with TRBJ2-5; D is unclear. Germline CDR1 reads SGHDT; CDR2 reads YYEEEE. This CDR3 is built from 13 residues. V was shortened by 3 bases and J by 5 bases, with 11 bases between the two germline ends. CDR3 bases: TGTGCCAGCAGCTACAGCCCGGAGGAGACCCAGTACTTC. This codes for CASSYSPEETQYF.

This clonotype appeared many times. The chain combines TRBV6-5 with TRBJ1-1, with 9 positions matching TRBD1. This CDR3 spans 17 amino acids. Trimming took 6 bases from V and 2 from J; bases not matched to a gene: 13. Germline V gives CDR1 MNHEY, CDR2 SVGAGI. CDR3 sequence reads: CASSKTGQGKANTEAFF. The CDR3, as DNA: TGTGCCAGCAGCAAGACGGGACAGGGTAAAGCAAACACTGAAGCTTTCTTT.

In this sample, this clonotype turned up many times. The chain uses TRBV9 and TRBJ1-1; D is unclear. Between the trimmed V and J ends, which lost 4 bases and 1 base, there was a span of 8 bases. Looked up from germline, CDR1 is SGDLS and CDR2 is YYNGEE. The CDR3 runs to 13 residues. CDR3 nucleotide sequence: TGTGCCAGCAGCACCCAGAGGAACACTGAAGCTTTCTTT. Residues: CASSTQRNTEAFF.

This clonotype has ten or more counts. This chain joins TRBV10-3 and TRBJ1-3; D is undetermined. Per the germline V gene, CDR1 is ENHRY and CDR2 is SYGVKD. V was trimmed by 6 bases and J by 2 bases, leaving 11 bases between them. The CDR3 spans 14 residues. As DNA, the CDR3 is TGTGCCATCAGGCCGGGGAAGGCTGGAAACACCATATATTTT. This gives the protein CAIRPGKAGNTIYF.

The table lists this clonotype with many counts. The chain combines TRBV24-1 with TRBJ1-5; D remains unclear. V was pared by 5 bases and J by 5 bases, with 12 bases between. Germline CDR1 is KGHDR and CDR2 is SFDVKD. CDR3 length: 14 amino acids. CDR3 nucleotide sequence: TGTGCCACCAGTGGTCTTAGGTCAGATCAGCCCCAGCATTTT. Translating gives CATSGLRSDQPQHF.

This clonotype was found many times. This chain joins TRBV27 and TRBJ2-7; D is unclear. The CDR3 runs to 11 residues. Germline values: CDR1 MNHEY, CDR2 SMNVEV (reference sequence). Trimming stripped 4 bases from V and 3 bases from J, with 4 bases between. The CDR3 coding sequence is TGTGCCAGCAGTTGGGGCTACGAGCAGTACTTC. The encoded protein is CASSWGYEQYF.

This clonotype appeared many times. The V and J genes are TRBV29-1 and TRBJ2-3; D is tentatively TRBD1 or TRBD2 (5 bases each). The CDR3 is 14 residues long. Germline-derived CDR1 and CDR2 are SQVTM and ANQGSEA. V was trimmed by 3 bases and J by 5 bases, leaving 15 bases between them. The chain's CDR3 is CSVDWDDSIDTQYF. CDR3 coding DNA: TGCAGCGTTGACTGGGACGACTCGATAGATACGCAGTATTTT.

The V call is TRBV6-1, the J call TRBJ1-4; D gene unclear. V was trimmed by 6 bases and J by 3 bases, leaving 11 bases between them. CDR3 length equals 14 residues. Germline CDR1 and CDR2: MNHNS and SASEGT. The CDR3 DNA is TGTGCCAGCAGGAGGCTCGGATCTAATGAAAAACTGTTTTTT. This translates into CASRRLGSNEKLFF.

This clonotype has at least ten counts. The gene calls are TRBV11-1 and TRBJ2-1; 12 bases map to TRBD2. V lost 4 bases, J lost 7 bases, and 14 bases stayed unmatched. The germline V gene has CDR1 SGHAT and CDR2 FQDESV (reference sequence). The CDR3 totals 18 residues. DNA for the CDR3: TGTGCCAGCAGCTGGGCTTCGAGACTAGCGGGAGAGGGGAATGAGCAGTTCTTC. Protein sequence: CASSWASRLAGEGNEQFF.

This clonotype occurred many times. This sequence joins TRBV5-1 and TRBJ2-7, with TRBD1 as a possible D gene (6 bases). CDR1 SGHRS and CDR2 YFSETQ come from the germline V gene. The V end lost 0 bases, the J end lost 6 bases, and 16 bases lay between the germline ends. This CDR3 spans 15 amino acids. This CDR3 reads CASSLAAIQGGEQYF. The DNA of the CDR3 is TGCGCCAGCAGCTTGGCAGCGATCCAAGGGGGCGAGCAGTACTTC.

In its sample, this clonotype was seen many times. The V gene is TRBV19, the J gene TRBJ1-2, with a tentative D call TRBD1 (5 bases). The CDR3 is made up of 13 amino acids. From germline, CDR1 is LNHDA and CDR2 SQIVND (reference sequence). The V end was cut by 3 bases, the J end by 6 bases, with 11 bases between. The CDR3 coding sequence is TGTGCCAGTAGTATCCATCAGGGTGATGGCTACACCTTC. The encoded protein is CASSIHQGDGYTF.

The table lists this clonotype with many counts. The chain's CDR3 is CASSGTGYQPQHF. The CDR3 DNA is TGTGCCAGCAGTGGGACAGGGTATCAGCCCCAGCATTTT. The chain has TRBV6-1 and TRBJ1-5; TRBD1 matches at 8 bases. V lost 4 bases, J lost 5 bases, and 1 base stayed unmatched. The CDR3 runs to 13 residues. The V gene's germline CDR1 is MNHNS and CDR2 SASEGT.

The chain recombines TRBV12-3 or TRBV12-4 with TRBJ2-1; D is perhaps TRBD1 (5 bases). The CDR3 has 13 residues. Trimming removed 6 bases from V and 9 bases from J, with 15 bases in between. This chain's CDR3 is CASREPPRGEQFF. CDR3 bases: TGTGCCAGCAGAGAACCACCAAGGGGTGAGCAGTTCTTC.

This clonotype has ten or more counts. This sequence joins TRBV6-4 and TRBJ2-1; D unclear. This CDR3 has 15 residues. CDR1 is MRHNA, CDR2 SNTAGT, per germline. Trimming removed 5 bases at V and 4 bases at J, with 15 bases between. CDR3 in amino acids: CASSPLKPTYNEQFF. CDR3 in DNA: TGTGCCAGCAGTCCTCTAAAACCGACTTACAATGAGCAGTTCTTC.

This clonotype was detected ten times or more. This chain connects TRBV6-5 to TRBJ2-7; tentatively, D is TRBD1 or TRBD2 (5 bases each). V lost 6 bases, J lost 3 bases, and 9 bases lay in between. Looked up from germline, CDR1 is MNHEY and CDR2 is SVGAGI. The CDR3 is 12 amino acids. The CDR3 region is CASSRDGYEQYF. The CDR3 nucleotides read TGTGCCAGCAGCAGGGACGGCTACGAGCAGTACTTC.

This clonotype was detected ten times or more. The chain couples TRBV9 to TRBJ2-1, with a weak D call TRBD1 (7 bases). The length of the CDR3 is 14 residues. Germline values: CDR1 SGDLS, CDR2 YYNGEE. Trimming stripped 2 bases from V and 10 bases from J, with 16 bases between. This CDR3 is CASSVTGEVGEQFF. The DNA of the CDR3 is TGTGCCAGCAGCGTTACAGGGGAGGTAGGGGAGCAGTTCTTC.

This clonotype occurred many times. The CDR3, as DNA: TGCGCCAGCAGGGTTAGCGGGAGTCCGGGAAACGAGCAGTACTTC. Its translation: CASRVSGSPGNEQYF. The chain joins TRBV5-1 to TRBJ2-7; 9 positions agree with TRBD2. The CDR3 runs 15 residues. Germline CDR1 and CDR2: SGHRS and YFSETQ. J gave up 5 bases and V 5 bases, and 11 bases lay outside the gene matches.

In regard to this clonotype: A single base separates this from a much larger clone, so it may be a read error. As the CDR3 is not closed by the conserved phenylalanine or tryptophan, this likely results from a read error. V and J are TRBV20-1 and TRBJ2-7; the D gene is possibly TRBD2 (6 bases). From germline, CDR1 is DFQATT and CDR2 SNEGSKA (reference sequence). The CDR3 totals 15 residues. V was clipped by 2 bases and J by 1 base, with 15 bases between them. The CDR3 protein is CSARRLLATSYEQYS. The CDR3 DNA follows: TGCAGTGCTAGACGGCTACTAGCCACGTCCTACGAGCAGTACTCC.